A single T cell receptor beta chain is shown here with its context. Its target is not known. This sample is part of a study of PD-L1 blockade in urothelial cancer. Study background: T cells were recovered from blood samples at a median of roughly 150,000. Broader study findings: Blood TCR clonality below the median before treatment was a predictor of better survival.

Some clones are missing from TCRdb's copy, which holds only in-frame ones; the method was immunoSEQ multiplex PCR. The sample gives 70,000 or so clones, less than 90% of which show up once; about 4.7% is in the top ten. V was clipped by 1 base and J by 0 bases, with 12 bases between them. The germline V gene has CDR1 SNHLY and CDR2 FYNNEI. This CDR3 comprises 17 residues. The TCR sequence derives from a man in his 70s with urothelial cancer. This sequence joins TRBV2 and TRBJ2-2; a weak D match, TRBD1 (6 bases). Sequencing used PBMCs, obtained around atezolizumab (anti-PD-L1) treatment. The CDR3 reads CASSEELTGPNTGELFF. CDR3 coding DNA: TGTGCCAGCAGTGAAGAGTTGACAGGCCCGAACACCGGGGAGCTGTTTTTT. Variable domain in full (rest from reference TRBV2 and TRBJ2-2): EPEVTQTPSHQVTQMGQEVILRCVPISNHLYFYWYRQILGQKVEFLVSFYNNEISEKSEIFDDQFSVERPDGSNFTLKIRSTKLEDSAMYFCASSEELTGPNTGELFFGEGSRLTVL.